These 30 T cell receptor beta chains came from one sample sequenced in a study of CD8+CD57+ T cells in acquired aplastic anemia (dated by TCRdb to the late 2010s). The patients picked for sequencing were ones in whom flow cytometry had shown an expansion of CD8+CD57+ cells. Reads for this sample came from an Illumina HiSeq 2000. TCR beta VDJ combination and CDR3 sequence profiling used genomic DNA as the template. The public reads were run again by TCRdb, first through fastp at Q25 and then through MiXCR, and only productive beta chains were kept. Rows are unified per CDR3 protein, each entry keeping the most common DNA and genes. For this sample there are hundreds of thousands of distinct CDR3 sequences; about a third appear just once. Less than 0.85% of the sample is taken by the ten largest. Sequencing input: sorted CD4+, CD8+, or CD8+CD57+ T cells (not recorded which) from PBMCs. These receptor sequences come from a human donor with aplastic anemia.

This clonotype was found many times. The chain combines TRBV15 with TRBJ1-1; possible D gene TRBD1, 5 bases. This CDR3 spans 14 amino acids. With 4 bases removed from V and 5 bases from J, the gap between germline ends came to 14 bases. Germline V gene lookup returns CDR1 LNHNV and CDR2 YYDKDF (reference sequence). The CDR3 region is CATSKGTGWTEAFF. The CDR3 coding sequence is TGTGCCACCAGCAAAGGTACAGGTTGGACTGAAGCTTTCTTT.

This clonotype showed up many times. The V call is TRBV20-1, the J call TRBJ1-5; D is ambiguous. Germline lookup yields CDR1 DFQATT and CDR2 SNEGSKA (reference sequence). Deletions cut 7 bases from V and 0 bases from J, with 13 bases between. The CDR3 covers 14 residues. CDR3 nucleotide sequence: TGCAGTGTCCCCCGACCGTATAGCAATCAGCCCCAGCATTTT. Its translation is CSVPRPYSNQPQHF.

Only one count was recorded for this clonotype. The chain carries TRBV15 and TRBJ1-5, with 7 bases identical to TRBD1. The CDR3 runs 16 residues. Germline V gives CDR1 LNHNV, CDR2 YYDKDF (reference sequence). Trimming cost V 5 bases and J 3 bases; bases outside gene matches: 10. DNA for the CDR3: TGTGCCACCAGCCCTCAGGCAGGGGGGTTCAATCAGCCCCAGCATTTT. Amino acid sequence: CATSPQAGGFNQPQHF. Complete variable domain (other parts from reference TRBV15 and TRBJ1-5): DAMVIQNPRYQVTQFGKPVTLSCSQTLNHNVMYWYQQKSSQAPKLLFHYYDKDFNNEADTPDNFQSRRPNTSFCFLDIRSPGLGDTAMYLCATSPQAGGFNQPQHFGDGTRLSIL.

Ten or more counts support this clonotype. The rearrangement joins TRBV10-3 to TRBJ1-1; the match to TRBD1 covers 9 bases. The germline CDR1 and CDR2 sequences are ENHRY and SYGVKD. CDR3 length equals 13 residues. Trimming at V came to 11 bases and at J to 2 bases, leaving 6 bases not matched to a gene. In DNA form, the CDR3 reads TGTGCCGGAAGGGACAGGGAAAACACTGAAGCTTTCTTT. This codes for CAGRDRENTEAFF.

This clonotype appeared a few times. This rearrangement joins TRBV6-6 to TRBJ1-1; D gene uncertain. Germline CDR1 reads MNHNY; CDR2 reads SVGAGI (reference sequence). CDR3 length: 14 residues. With 2 bases removed from V and 0 bases from J, the gap between germline ends came to 7 bases. CDR3 amino acids: CASSYAPVNTEAFF. The CDR3 coding sequence is TGTGCCAGCAGTTACGCACCCGTGAACACTGAAGCTTTCTTT.

This chain connects TRBV25-1 to TRBJ2-1; no reliable D call. The V end lost 3 bases, the J end lost 9 bases, and 15 bases lay between the germline ends. Germline V gives CDR1 MGHDK, CDR2 SYGVNS. This CDR3 is built from 14 residues. CDR3 residues: CASSDPSESSEQFF. CDR3 coding DNA: TGTGCCAGCAGTGACCCCTCTGAGAGTTCTGAGCAGTTCTTC.

This clonotype was seen a handful of times. This chain uses TRBV25-1 with TRBJ2-3; TRBD1 matches 7 bases. Germline CDR1 is MGHDK and CDR2 is SYGVNS. Trimming took 9 bases from V and 0 from J; bases not matched to a gene: 6. This CDR3 is built from 14 residues. The CDR3 sequence is CASQTGKSTDTQYF. Here the CDR3 DNA reads TGTGCCAGTCAGACAGGGAAAAGCACAGATACGCAGTATTTT.

The sample holds one count of this clonotype. This sequence joins TRBV20-1 and TRBJ2-7; 7 positions agree with TRBD1. The germline V gene has CDR1 DFQATT and CDR2 SNEGSKA (reference sequence). The CDR3 length is 12 residues. V shed 6 bases, J shed 3 bases, and the junction held 5 bases outside the gene matches. The CDR3 DNA reads TGCAGTGCAGCCGGGACAGACTACGAGCAGTACTTC. Its translation is CSAAGTDYEQYF.

This clonotype was counted a few times. J is TRBJ1-2 and V is TRBV5-1; possibly TRBD1 for D (5 bases). The CDR3 runs 16 residues. Germline V lookup: CDR1 SGHRS, CDR2 YFSETQ. Trimming stripped 5 bases from V and 1 base from J, with 18 bases between. The CDR3 DNA sequence: TGCGCCAGCAGGGACGGGGGTTCAAACCTTAACTATGGCTACACCTTC. Encoded protein: CASRDGGSNLNYGYTF.

The chain has TRBV30 and TRBJ2-2, with D possibly being TRBD2 (6 bases). The length of the CDR3 is 11 residues. Germline V gene lookup returns CDR1 GTSNPN and CDR2 SVGIG (reference sequence). Between the trimmed V and J ends, which lost 7 bases and 7 bases, there was a span of 10 bases. The CDR3 DNA reads as TGTGCCTCCCTTAGCGGCGGGGAGCTGTTTTTT. As protein: CASLSGGELFF.

This chain joins TRBV24-1 and TRBJ1-6; D is ambiguous. The CDR3 contains 12 residues. The V end was cut by 4 bases, the J end by 14 bases, with 11 bases between. The germline V gene has CDR1 KGHDR and CDR2 SFDVKD. The CDR3 nucleotides are TGTGCCACCAGTGAAGAAGGGTGGTCCCTCCACTTT. Translating it yields CATSEEGWSLHF.

This clonotype has just a few counts. The V and J genes are TRBV29-1 and TRBJ1-2, with TRBD1 matching over 9 bases. Trimming took 6 bases from V and 5 from J; bases not matched to a gene: 10. Germline V gene data show CDR1 as SQVTM and CDR2 as ANQGSEA. The CDR3 has 14 amino acids. CDR3 region: CSVNGQGRLYGYTF. The CDR3 bases are TGCAGCGTGAACGGACAGGGGAGGCTATATGGCTACACCTTC.

To note about this clonotype: Mismatch with germline at one junction end may stem from a read error. V and J are TRBV10-3 and TRBJ1-2; TRBD1 is a possible D gene (5 bases). The CDR3 has 15 residues. From germline, CDR1 is ENHRY and CDR2 SYGVKD. CDR3 DNA sequence: TGTGCCAGCAGTGAATGGGCAGGGAGTAGGTATGGCTACACCTTC. It codes for CASSEWAGSRYGYTF.

About this clonotype itself: A read error may produce the germline difference seen at one junction end. The CDR3, as DNA: TGTGCCAGCAGTCTCCTCCTCTACCGGGACGAAAATTCACCCCTCCACTTT. It yields the protein CASSLLLYRDENSPLHF. The V gene is TRBV10-3, the J gene TRBJ1-6; D perhaps matches TRBD1 (5 bases). The CDR3 spans 17 residues. CDR1 ENHRY and CDR2 SYGVKD come from the germline V gene.

Details on this clonotype: The CDR3 end shows no conserved phenylalanine or tryptophan, and so a read error is likely. The chain has TRBV20-1 and TRBJ1-1; 11 positions agree with TRBD1. This CDR3 contains 17 residues. Germline CDR1 reads DFQATT; CDR2 reads SNEGSKA (reference sequence). V lost 0 bases and J lost 0; bases outside the gene matches: 6. The CDR3 spells CSARDVRTGGMNTEAFL. In DNA form, the CDR3 reads TGCAGTGCTAGAGATGTGCGGACAGGGGGCATGAACACTGAAGCTTTCCTT.

V usage is TRBV30 and J usage is TRBJ2-1; D remains ambiguous. Germline V gives CDR1 GTSNPN, CDR2 SVGIG (reference sequence). V was pared by 3 bases and J by 14 bases, with 14 bases between. This CDR3 has 11 residues. CDR3 sequence: CAWRRSQREFF. In DNA, the CDR3 is TGTGCCTGGAGAAGGAGCCAGCGTGAGTTCTTC.

This clonotype was picked up a small number of times. The V gene is TRBV6-5, the J gene TRBJ2-5, with 9 bases matching TRBD1. This CDR3 contains 15 residues. Germline trimming cut 2 bases from V and 1 base from J; bases unmatched to any gene: 2. Per the germline V gene, CDR1 is MNHEY and CDR2 is SVGAGI. CDR3 region: CASSYGGQGQETQYF. In DNA form, the CDR3 reads TGTGCCAGCAGTTACGGGGGACAGGGCCAAGAGACCCAGTACTTC.

In regard to this clonotype: A junction end diverges from the germline sequence, so it may reflect a read error. The chain combines TRBV14 with TRBJ1-4, with D possibly matching TRBD1 (6 bases). The CDR3 length is 16 residues. CDR1 and CDR2 (germline): SGHDN, FVKESK. The CDR3 coding sequence is TGTGCCAGCAGCCCCCTTACGTCAGGGGTGGGGGAAAGACTGTTTTTT. This sequence encodes CASSPLTSGVGERLFF.

This clonotype showed up just a few times. The chain uses TRBV11-1 and TRBJ2-1; the match to TRBD2 covers 9 bases. Germline V lookup: CDR1 SGHAT, CDR2 FQDESV (reference sequence). After removal of 10 bases from V and 7 bases from J, the junction contained 17 bases not matched to a gene. CDR3 length equals 16 residues. The CDR3 region is CANLFSGSVAGNEQFF. In DNA form, the CDR3 reads TGTGCCAACCTATTTAGCGGGAGTGTGGCTGGGAATGAGCAGTTCTTC. Supplemented by reference TRBV11-1 and TRBJ2-1, the full variable domain reads EAEVAQSPRYKITEKSQAVAFWCDPISGHATLYWYRQILGQGPELLVQFQDESVVDDSQLPKDRFSAERLKGVDSTLKIQPAELGDSAMYLCANLFSGSVAGNEQFFGPGTRLTVL.

There are many counts of this clonotype. This chain joins TRBV2 and TRBJ1-5; 8 bases map to TRBD1. Germline CDR1 SNHLY, CDR2 FYNNEI. V shed 4 bases, J shed 6 bases, and the junction held 5 bases outside the gene matches. The CDR3 sequence is 14 residues long. This CDR3 is CASSGQGWFQPQHF. CDR3 nucleotides: TGTGCCAGCAGTGGACAGGGGTGGTTTCAGCCCCAGCATTTT.

The genes are TRBV25-1 and TRBJ2-7; 7 nucleotides match TRBD2. The CDR3 totals 12 residues. With V trimmed by 11 bases and J by 0 bases, 4 bases remained unmatched. Germline-derived CDR1 and CDR2 are MGHDK and SYGVNS. The CDR3 region is CAERDSSYEQYF. In DNA, the CDR3 is TGTGCCGAGCGGGATAGCTCCTACGAGCAGTACTTC.

This clonotype was detected a few times. The V call is TRBV29-1, the J call TRBJ1-5; a weak D match, TRBD1 (6 bases). The CDR3 is made up of 13 amino acids. Germline V CDR1 and CDR2: SQVTM, ANQGSEA. Trimming removed 6 bases from V and 4 bases from J, with 13 bases in between. CDR3: CSVRQGLNQPQHF. The CDR3 bases are TGCAGCGTAAGGCAGGGGTTAAATCAGCCCCAGCATTTT.

Many counts were recorded for this clonotype. The chain links TRBV10-3 to TRBJ1-5; 8 nucleotides line up with TRBD1. Losses at the gene ends were 5 bases for V and 5 bases for J; bases not matched to a gene: 8. This CDR3 has 15 amino acids. Germline CDR1 ENHRY, CDR2 SYGVKD. The CDR3 bases are TGTGCCATCAGTCTTACAGGGGGAGGAGATCAGCCCCAGCATTTT. Amino acids: CAISLTGGGDQPQHF.

V and J are TRBV25-1 and TRBJ2-2; no reliable D call. The germline V and J ends were trimmed by 2 bases and 1 base, with 14 bases remaining between them. Germline CDR1 reads MGHDK; CDR2 reads SYGVNS. CDR3 size: 17 residues. The CDR3 spells CASSELAAFVNTGELFF. CDR3 nucleotide sequence: TGTGCCAGCAGTGAACTGGCGGCTTTCGTGAACACCGGGGAGCTGTTTTTT.

The chain is built from TRBV2 and TRBJ1-1, with D uncertain. The CDR3 runs to 13 residues. The germline gives CDR1 SNHLY, CDR2 FYNNEI. Trimming removed 8 bases at V and 1 base at J, with 11 bases between. The CDR3 DNA follows: TGTGCCAGCGCCGGACGGGAGAACACTGAAGCTTTCTTT. Protein sequence: CASAGRENTEAFF.

This clonotype appeared a few times. The chain carries TRBV7-6 and TRBJ1-3; a possible D gene is TRBD1 (5 bases). V was shortened by 5 bases and J by 0 bases, with 17 bases between the two germline ends. The CDR3 totals 17 residues. Germline V gives CDR1 SGHVS, CDR2 FNYEAQ. The chain's CDR3 is CASSRGVVGISGNTIYF. The CDR3 DNA is TGTGCCAGCAGCCGGGGCGTAGTGGGTATCTCTGGAAACACCATATATTTT.

This chain joins TRBV6-1 and TRBJ2-7; 7 bases are a match to TRBD1. This CDR3 is built from 16 residues. Germline loops: CDR1 MNHNS, CDR2 SASEGT. With V trimmed by 5 bases and J by 6 bases, 16 bases remained unmatched. The CDR3 here is CASSKDPGTVRFEQYF. CDR3 nucleotides: TGTGCCAGCAGTAAAGACCCCGGGACAGTTCGTTTCGAGCAGTACTTC.

J is TRBJ2-3 and V is TRBV7-3, with 9 nucleotides matching TRBD2. There are 18 residues in the CDR3. CDR1 and CDR2 from the germline V gene are SGHTA and FQGTGA. With 1 base clipped from V and 8 bases from J, the junction kept 16 bases outside the gene matches. The CDR3 loop reads CASSLRGSGGPGQSTQYF. For the CDR3, the DNA is TGTGCCAGCAGCTTAAGGGGTAGCGGGGGCCCCGGTCAGAGTACGCAGTATTTT. Based on the CDR3 plus reference TRBV7-3 and TRBJ2-3, the full variable domain is GAGVSQTPSNKVTEKGKYVELRCDPISGHTALYWYRQSLGQGPEFLIYFQGTGAADDSGLPNDRFFAVRPEGSVSTLKIQRTERGDSAVYLCASSLRGSGGPGQSTQYFGPGTRLTVL.

This clonotype was seen ten or more times. The chain employs TRBV19 and TRBJ1-5; 9 bases are a match to TRBD1. In germline, CDR1 is LNHDA, CDR2 SQIVND (reference sequence). The CDR3 is 16 amino acids. The V gene end was trimmed by 3 bases and the J gene end by 3 bases; junction bases not matched to a gene: 6. CDR3 in amino acids: CASSMGTGTANQPQHF. DNA of the CDR3: TGTGCCAGTAGTATGGGGACAGGGACGGCCAATCAGCCCCAGCATTTT.

This chain connects TRBV10-3 to TRBJ2-5; 10 bases are shared with TRBD2. CDR3 size: 15 residues. Trimming at V came to 0 bases and at J to 4 bases, leaving 2 bases not matched to a gene. Per the germline V gene, CDR1 is ENHRY and CDR2 is SYGVKD. The DNA for the CDR3 is TGTGCCATCAGTGAGTCGCCTAGCGGGGGAGAGACCCAGTACTTC. Translating it yields CAISESPSGGETQYF.